Listed below are T cell receptor beta chains from one sample, sequenced in a study of PD-L1 blockade in urothelial cancer. The data were produced by immunoSEQ multiplex PCR, yet TCRdb's version contains in-frame clones alone and is incomplete. The sample shows around 100,000 clones, 90% of them seen only once. This sample comprised PBMCs, obtained around atezolizumab (anti-PD-L1) treatment. The receptors derive from a man in his 60s with urothelial cancer. Both conserved end residues are part of each CDR3. The D gene is left open where the match is weak. The size field is filled for only some rows; it gives once, few, many or a size class.

TRBD1	TRBV7-2	TRBJ2-2	NA	CASSLDRGRTGELFF	TGTGCCAGCAGCTTAGACAGGGGGAGGACCGGGGAGCTGTTTTTT
TRBD1	TRBV2	TRBJ1-2	NA	CASSEQGVANYGYTF	TGTGCCAGCAGTGAACAGGGGGTGGCAAACTATGGCTACACCTTC
NA	TRBV21-1	TRBJ2-7	NA	CASSPGTGNYEQYF	TGTGCCAGCTCCCCGGGGACAGGGAACTACGAGCAGTACTTC
TRBD1	TRBV10-2	TRBJ1-5	NA	CASSETGGGQPQHF	TGCGCCAGCAGTGAAACAGGGGGCGGGCAGCCCCAGCATTTT
TRBD2	TRBV7-2	TRBJ2-7	NA	CASSLDYGRGDFYSYEQYF	TGTGCCAGCAGCTTAGATTACGGGAGGGGGGACTTTTACTCCTACGAGCAGTACTTC
TRBD2	TRBV2	TRBJ2-4	NA	CASRDLSGGELAKNIQYF	TGTGCCAGCAGGGACCTTAGCGGGGGGGAGTTAGCCAAAAACATTCAGTACTTC
TRBD2	TRBV30	TRBJ2-3	NA	CAWARGGAPDTQYF	TGTGCCTGGGCCCGGGGGGGGGCCCCAGATACGCAGTATTTT
TRBD1	TRBV6-1	TRBJ1-1	few	CASSAWGQGTEAFF	TGTGCCAGCAGTGCCTGGGGACAGGGAACTGAAGCTTTCTTT
NA	TRBV5-1	TRBJ2-3	once	CASSLDRARGTQYF	TGCGCCAGCAGCTTGGACAGGGCCCGGGGTACGCAGTATTTT
TRBD2	TRBV19	TRBJ2-1	NA	CASMPTGGRDEQFF	TGTGCCAGTATGCCAACGGGGGGGCGCGATGAGCAGTTCTTC
NA	TRBV7-2	TRBJ2-3	NA	CASSLGVWDKATDTQYF	TGTGCCAGCAGCTTAGGTGTTTGGGACAAGGCCACAGATACGCAGTATTTT
TRBD1	TRBV9	TRBJ2-7	NA	CASSLSGTGLYEQYF	TGTGCCAGCAGCCTTTCCGGGACAGGGCTTTACGAGCAGTACTTC
TRBD2	TRBV7-2	TRBJ2-5	NA	CASSSTSGGGETQYF	TGTGCCAGCAGCTCGACTAGCGGAGGAGGGGAGACCCAGTACTTC
TRBD1	TRBV6-1	TRBJ2-7	NA	CASSEAGQDIYEQYF	TGTGCCAGCAGTGAAGCGGGACAGGACATCTACGAGCAGTACTTC
TRBD2	TRBV2	TRBJ2-7	NA	CASSEGLAGLYEQYF	TGTGCCAGCAGTGAAGGTCTAGCGGGATTATACGAGCAGTACTTC
NA	TRBV29-1	TRBJ2-7	NA	CSVVSGSYEQYF	TGCAGCGTTGTAAGCGGCTCCTACGAGCAGTACTTC
NA	TRBV6-1	TRBJ2-3	NA	CASRFGLTSDTQYF	TGTGCCAGCAGGTTCGGACTTACTTCAGATACGCAGTATTTT
NA	TRBV5-6	TRBJ2-1	NA	CASSFRGRGSYNEQFF	TGTGCCAGCAGCTTTAGGGGGAGGGGCTCCTACAATGAGCAGTTCTTC
TRBD1	TRBV5-4	TRBJ1-2	NA	CASSLATGGLDGYTF	TGTGCCAGCAGCTTGGCCACAGGGGGTCTAGATGGCTACACCTTC
NA	TRBV27	TRBJ2-1	NA	CASSFGGASYNEQFF	TGTGCCAGCAGTTTTGGCGGGGCGTCCTACAATGAGCAGTTCTTC
NA	TRBV30	TRBJ1-6	NA	CAWQGIDNSPLHF	TGTGCCTGGCAGGGGATAGATAATTCACCCCTCCACTTT
TRBD2	TRBV18	TRBJ2-3	NA	CASSPGLGSDTQYF	TGTGCCAGCTCACCTGGACTAGGGTCAGATACGCAGTATTTT
TRBD2	TRBV30	TRBJ2-7	NA	CAWTLPSGRDSYEQYF	TGTGCCTGGACTCTTCCCTCCGGGAGGGACTCCTACGAGCAGTACTTC
TRBD1	TRBV28	TRBJ2-7	NA	CASSFRDRTGSYF	TGTGCCAGCAGTTTCCGGGACAGGACAGGGTCGTACTTC
TRBD1	TRBV9	TRBJ2-7	NA	CASSVSGQGSSYEQYF	TGTGCCAGCAGCGTCTCCGGACAGGGAAGCTCCTACGAGCAGTACTTC
NA	TRBV7-7	TRBJ2-3	NA	CASSLGWGRSDTQYF	TGTGCTAGCAGCTTAGGGTGGGGCCGGTCAGATACGCAGTATTTT
NA	TRBV4-3	TRBJ2-5	NA	CASSQFPLEQETQYF	TGCGCCAGCAGCCAGTTTCCCCTGGAGCAAGAGACCCAGTACTTC
TRBD2	TRBV14	TRBJ2-5	NA	CASSQESSGRKETQYF	TGTGCCAGCAGCCAAGAGAGTAGCGGGAGAAAAGAGACCCAGTACTTC
NA	TRBV19	TRBJ1-5	NA	CASTPSEGRGAQHF	TGTGCCAGTACGCCCTCAGAGGGCCGTGGGGCCCAGCATTTT
NA	TRBV7-2	TRBJ1-1	NA	CASSLGGTLNTEAFF	TGTGCCAGCAGCTTAGGAGGGACTTTGAACACTGAAGCTTTCTTT
NA	TRBV4-2	TRBJ1-5	once	CASSQGTGGYSNQPQHF	TGTGCCAGCAGCCAAGGAACGGGGGGGTATAGCAATCAGCCCCAGCATTTT
TRBD1	TRBV18	TRBJ2-7	NA	CASSPGQGVYEQYF	TGTGCCAGCTCGCCGGGACAGGGGGTTTACGAGCAGTACTTC
TRBD1	TRBV29-1	TRBJ1-2	NA	CSVDREPGQGNYGYTF	TGCAGCGTTGACAGAGAACCGGGACAGGGGAACTATGGCTACACCTTC
TRBD1	TRBV11-2	TRBJ1-4	NA	CASSRGTANEKLFF	TGTGCCAGCAGTCGTGGGACAGCTAATGAAAAACTGTTTTTT
TRBD1	TRBV5-1	TRBJ1-2	NA	CASRQDEDRGPDGYTF	TGCGCCAGCAGGCAAGACGAAGACAGGGGGCCTGATGGCTACACCTTC
NA	TRBV6-1	TRBJ1-4	NA	CASIELEKLFF	TGTGCCAGCATAGAACTTGAAAAACTGTTTTTT
NA	TRBV4-1	TRBJ2-7	NA	CASSQWGQRAYEQYF	TGCGCCAGCAGCCAGTGGGGCCAGCGAGCCTACGAGCAGTACTTC
TRBD1	TRBV19	TRBJ2-7	once	CASSVRDRGWNEQYF	TGTGCCAGTAGCGTACGGGACAGGGGGTGGAACGAGCAGTACTTC
TRBD1	TRBV7-2	TRBJ1-1	NA	CASSQQRDRGPAFNTEAFF	TGTGCCAGCAGCCAGCAGCGGGACAGGGGCCCAGCCTTTAACACTGAAGCTTTCTTT
NA	TRBV19	TRBJ2-5	NA	CASSIVGLGGETQYF	TGTGCCAGTAGTATAGTTGGCCTGGGCGGGGAGACCCAGTACTTC
NA	TRBV5-1	TRBJ2-3	NA	CASSLVRSGDTQYF	TGCGCCAGCAGCTTGGTTCGGAGTGGAGATACGCAGTATTTT
TRBD2	TRBV7-2	TRBJ2-7	once	CASSLAVAGGFEQYF	TGTGCCAGCAGCTTAGCGGTAGCGGGAGGGTTCGAGCAGTACTTC
TRBD2	TRBV28	TRBJ2-7	NA	CASSYPGGGEQYF	TGTGCCAGCAGTTACCCGGGAGGTGGGGAGCAGTACTTC
NA	TRBV28	TRBJ2-7	NA	CASSPTPGFYEQYF	TGTGCCAGCAGCCCCACACCCGGGTTCTACGAGCAGTACTTC